This T cell receptor beta chain is from a study of OX40 agonist ivuxolimab in advanced cancers. Study-level background: As their treatment, patients were administered ivuxolimab, an agonistic anti-OX40 (CD134) antibody. The study's findings and limits: Mean expanded clone counts were higher in CD8+ than CD4+ T cells.

Profiled with immunoSEQ multiplex PCR; TCRdb holds only in-frame clones, not every one. The sample includes more than 95,000 clones, around nine tenths of them seen just once. Germline values: CDR1 LGHNA, CDR2 YNFKEQ. Germline trimming cut 0 bases from V and 8 bases from J; bases unmatched to any gene: 3. The CDR3 spans 15 residues. Details on this clone: Antigen unknown.

V gene TRBV4-2 combines with J gene TRBJ2-3; 12 bases are shared with TRBD2. Material: CD4+ or CD8+ T cells sorted from blood, obtained in a trial of the OX40 agonist ivuxolimab. This TCR was recovered from an adult with an advanced solid tumor such as melanoma, head and neck, liver or kidney cancer. CDR3 nucleotides: TGTGCCAGCAGCCAAGACCTAGCGGGAGGGACTACGCAGTATTTT. This sequence encodes CASSQDLAGGTTQYF.